A single sample gave rise to the 30 T cell receptor beta chains below, sequenced in a study of blood T cell repertoires in COVID-19 (dated by TCRdb to the early 2020s). Library construction relied on the immunoSEQ multiplex PCR assay. TCRdb's version of the immuneACCESS table is confined to in-frame rearrangements and falls short of the full clone set. An unresolved V gene accounts for under half of the shortfall where checked; the remainder is of unknown origin. In this sample the table shows about 250,000 clones, 65% to 85% of which occur a single time. The leading ten clones occupy around 4.4% of the sample. The source material was peripheral blood. The receptor set was obtained from a man aged 45-65 years with active or convalescent COVID-19.

V gene TRBV5-1 combines with J gene TRBJ2-7, with a weak D call TRBD1 (5 bases). V gave up 3 bases and J gave up 12 bases, with 13 bases separating them. The CDR3 totals 11 residues. Germline V CDR1 and CDR2: SGHRS, YFSETQ. This CDR3 is CASSSDSRRYF. The CDR3 coding sequence is TGCGCCAGCAGCTCCGACAGCCGAAGGTACTTC. The full variable domain, with the rest looked up from reference TRBV5-1 and TRBJ2-7, is KAGVTQTPRYLIKTRGQQVTLSCSPISGHRSVSWYQQTPGQGLQFLFEYFSETQRNKGNFPGRFSGRQFSNSRSEMNVSTLELGDSALYLCASSSDSRRYFGPGTRLTVT.

The J gene is TRBJ1-5, the V gene TRBV24-1, with TRBD1 matching 9 bases. Per the germline V gene, CDR1 is KGHDR and CDR2 is SFDVKD. The CDR3 sequence is 16 residues long. The V and J ends lost 4 bases and 5 bases, in that order; junction bases with no gene match: 8. Here the CDR3 reads CATSDPGQGNHQPQHF. The CDR3 DNA reads TGTGCCACCAGTGACCCTGGACAGGGGAACCATCAGCCCCAGCATTTT.

CDR3 in amino acids: CASSVTGPGVDTQYF. In nucleotides, the CDR3 is TGTGCCAGCAGCGTGACGGGACCAGGGGTAGATACGCAGTATTTT. V is TRBV9 and J is TRBJ2-3, with TRBD1 as a possible D gene (6 bases). The CDR3 sequence is 15 residues long. The germline CDR1 and CDR2 sequences are SGDLS and YYNGEE. With 2 bases removed from V and 5 bases from J, the gap between germline ends came to 15 bases.

The chain recombines TRBV3-1 (or the pseudogene TRBV3-2) with TRBJ2-7, with D possibly being TRBD1 (5 bases). Deletions cut 0 bases from V and 2 bases from J, with 8 bases between. This CDR3 is 14 amino acids long. Germline V lookup: CDR1 LGHDT, CDR2 YNNKEL (reference sequence). DNA for the CDR3: TGTGCCAGCAGCCAAGATTTGACAGCCTACGAGCAGTACTTC. Protein sequence: CASSQDLTAYEQYF.

This chain joins TRBV6-5 and TRBJ1-4; D uncertain. Germline-derived CDR1 and CDR2 are MNHEY and SVGAGI. CDR3 length: 15 amino acids. V was clipped by 6 bases and J by 0 bases, with 11 bases between them. The CDR3 coding sequence is TGTGCCAGCAGGAGACGACAAGCAACTAATGAAAAACTGTTTTTT. This codes for CASRRRQATNEKLFF.

This rearrangement joins TRBV12-3 or TRBV12-4 to TRBJ2-3; TRBD2 is a possible D gene (5 bases). The length of the CDR3 is 13 residues. Trimming cost V 6 bases and J 2 bases, with 9 bases left between them. The CDR3 reads CASSPGFTDTQYF. CDR3 nucleotides: TGTGCCAGCAGCCCGGGATTCACAGATACGCAGTATTTT.

In its sample, this clone was seen a few times. The J gene is TRBJ2-3, the V gene TRBV6-4; D is unclear. This CDR3 has 12 amino acids. Germline lookup yields CDR1 MRHNA and CDR2 SNTAGT. With 2 bases removed from V and 4 bases from J, the gap between germline ends came to 4 bases. The CDR3 DNA follows: TGTGCCAGCAGTGACGGGCCAGATACGCAGTATTTT. Translating gives CASSDGPDTQYF.

The chain recombines TRBV4-3 with TRBJ2-7, with a possible D match to TRBD1 (5 bases). CDR1 is LGHNA, CDR2 YSLEER, per germline. There are 17 residues in the CDR3. V shed 0 bases and J shed 2 bases, with 17 bases lying between them. The CDR3 DNA follows: TGCGCCAGCAGCCAAGATCTGGGCAGGGATAATCCCTACGAGCAGTACTTC. Translated: CASSQDLGRDNPYEQYF.

This chain joins TRBV2 and TRBJ2-1, with TRBD1 as a possible D gene (6 bases). Deletions cut 3 bases from V and 3 bases from J, with 18 bases between. The CDR3 has 17 residues. Looked up from germline, CDR1 is SNHLY and CDR2 is FYNNEI. CDR3 region: CASSDGVGRGLYNEQFF. CDR3 sequence (DNA): TGTGCCAGCAGTGATGGGGTGGGCAGGGGCCTCTACAATGAGCAGTTCTTC.

The chain recombines TRBV21-1 with TRBJ2-1; the table names TRBD1, a call not compared with the DNA. TRBV21-1 is labeled a pseudogene. This CDR3 has 13 residues. DNA of the CDR3: TGTGCCAGCAGCAGGTGGACAGGGGTTGAGCAGTTCTTC. This sequence encodes CASSRWTGVEQFF.

This clone is a singleton in its sample. This chain uses TRBV3-1 (or the pseudogene TRBV3-2) with TRBJ1-1; 7 bases agree with TRBD1. Germline assignment: CDR1 LGHDT and CDR2 YNNKEL (reference sequence). The CDR3 sequence is 15 residues long. J lost 0 bases, V lost 3 bases, and 4 bases had no gene match. The CDR3 spells CASSQLGTVNTEAFF. CDR3 nucleotide sequence: TGTGCCAGCAGCCAGCTGGGGACAGTGAACACTGAAGCTTTCTTT.

The chain uses TRBV19 and TRBJ1-1, with no clear D. V was cut by 5 bases and J by 0 bases, with 7 bases left in between. The germline gives CDR1 LNHDA, CDR2 SQIVND (reference sequence). The CDR3 is 13 amino acids. The CDR3 nucleotides read TGTGCCAGTAGTTCACAGCTGAACACTGAAGCTTTCTTT. Its protein product is CASSSQLNTEAFF.

V and J are TRBV5-1 and TRBJ2-1; 8 nucleotides agree with TRBD1. The CDR3 consists of 15 residues. CDR1 is SGHRS and CDR2 is YFSETQ in the germline V gene. V was pared by 5 bases and J by 2 bases, with 6 bases of the junction left unmatched. The CDR3 DNA follows: TGCGCCAGCAGACCACAGGGGGAGACCTACAATGAGCAGTTCTTC. Its translation: CASRPQGETYNEQFF.

The genes are TRBV7-9 and TRBJ1-4, with TRBD1 identical over 11 bases. Germline CDR1 reads SEHNR; CDR2 reads FQNEAQ (reference sequence). CDR3 length equals 14 residues. V dropped 5 bases and J dropped 14; count of bases not matched to a gene: 10. The CDR3 region is CASSVPGQGVYLFF. The CDR3 DNA follows: TGTGCCAGCAGCGTTCCGGGACAGGGGGTGTATCTGTTTTTT.

This chain connects TRBV28 to TRBJ2-1; 10 nucleotides align to TRBD2. This CDR3 has 14 amino acids. Germline values: CDR1 MDHEN, CDR2 SYDVKM. The V gene end was trimmed by 5 bases and the J gene end by 8 bases; junction bases not matched to a gene: 6. CDR3 in DNA: TGTGCCAGCAGTGTAAGCGGGGGGGCCGATGAGCAGTTCTTC. Its translation: CASSVSGGADEQFF.

The rearrangement uses TRBV28 and TRBJ1-5, with 9 bases fitting TRBD1. V was clipped by 4 bases and J by 3 bases; unmatched bases: 7. This CDR3 contains 16 residues. Germline V gene sequence: CDR1 MDHEN, CDR2 SYDVKM. The CDR3 DNA follows: TGTGCCAGCAGTTCCCAGGACAGGGGTTACAATCAGCCCCAGCATTTT. Protein: CASSSQDRGYNQPQHF. The full variable domain, completed using reference TRBV28 and TRBJ1-5, is DVKVTQSSRYLVKRTGEKVFLECVQDMDHENMFWYRQDPGLGLRLIYFSYDVKMKEKGDIPEGYSVSREKKERFSLILESASTNQTSMYLCASSSQDRGYNQPQHFGDGTRLSIL.

This clone appeared once. The chain's CDR3 is CASSPRGGTGGGEQFF. The CDR3 region has the DNA TGTGCCAGCAGCCCCCGAGGAGGGACAGGGGGCGGGGAGCAGTTCTTC. This sequence joins TRBV9 and TRBJ2-1, with TRBD1 identical over 12 bases. This CDR3 region has 16 residues. CDR1 is SGDLS and CDR2 is YYNGEE in the germline V gene. V trimming: 4 bases; J trimming: 10 bases; junction bases outside the gene matches: 12. Together with reference TRBV9 and TRBJ2-1, the CDR3 gives the full variable domain: DSGVTQTPKHLITATGQRVTLRCSPRSGDLSVYWYQQSLDQGLQFLIQYYNGEERAKGNILERFSAQQFPDLHSELNLSSLELGDSALYFCASSPRGGTGGGEQFFGPGTRLTVL.

The chain has TRBV15 and TRBJ2-7, with D tentatively TRBD2 (5 bases). Germline loops: CDR1 LNHNV, CDR2 YYDKDF (reference sequence). The V end was cut by 1 base, the J end by 3 bases, with 10 bases between. The CDR3 is made up of 14 amino acids. CDR3 in amino acids: CATSRGTGVYEQYF. The CDR3 DNA is TGTGCCACCAGCAGAGGTACCGGGGTCTACGAGCAGTACTTC.

This rearrangement joins TRBV7-6 to TRBJ2-6; no clear D. Trimming stripped 4 bases from V and 0 bases from J, with 10 bases between. The CDR3 covers 16 residues. The germline gives CDR1 SGHVS, CDR2 FNYEAQ. CDR3 sequence reads: CASSSPRRSGANVLTF. The CDR3, as DNA: TGTGCCAGCAGCTCCCCCAGGCGCTCTGGGGCCAACGTCCTGACTTTC.

V gene TRBV19 combines with J gene TRBJ1-1; no clear D gene. The V gene lost 3 bases and the J gene lost 4 bases, with 15 bases spanning the gap. CDR1 and CDR2 (germline): LNHDA, SQIVND (reference sequence). The CDR3 loop spans 15 amino acids. The CDR3 sequence: CASSIVYSGSTEAFF. CDR3 DNA sequence: TGTGCCAGTAGTATTGTTTATTCGGGGAGCACTGAAGCTTTCTTT.

This chain connects TRBV6-5 to TRBJ2-1, with 7 bases lining up with TRBD1. The CDR3 totals 15 residues. J gave up 6 bases and V 7 bases, and 12 bases lay outside the gene matches. The germline CDR1 and CDR2 sequences are MNHEY and SVGAGI. For the CDR3, the DNA is TGTGCCAGCAAAGAAGGGGGCAGGGGGATCAATGAGCAGTTCTTC. Its translation is CASKEGGRGINEQFF.

DNA for the CDR3: TGCGCCAGCAGCCCTTCAGGACTTGCTCCCCACGAGCAGTACTTC. Translated: CASSPSGLAPHEQYF. This chain uses TRBV5-1 with TRBJ2-7, with D tentatively TRBD2 (5 bases). From germline, CDR1 is SGHRS and CDR2 YFSETQ. The CDR3 contains 15 residues. V was clipped by 4 bases and J by 5 bases, with 19 bases between them.

The chain joins TRBV7-2 to TRBJ1-5; D remains unclear. The CDR3 contains 16 residues. V was shortened by 2 bases and J by 4 bases, with 15 bases between the two germline ends. Germline V gives CDR1 SGHTA, CDR2 FQGNSA. CDR3 coding DNA: TGTGCCAGCAGCTTAAGTGGAACATTGAGGAATCAGCCCCAGCATTTT. Amino acid sequence: CASSLSGTLRNQPQHF.

The gene calls are TRBV27 and TRBJ2-1; TRBD1 agrees at 10 bases. The CDR3 runs to 17 residues. Germline V gene lookup returns CDR1 MNHEY and CDR2 SMNVEV (reference sequence). After removal of 2 bases from V and 3 bases from J, the junction contained 7 bases not matched to a gene. CDR3 DNA sequence: TGTGCCAGCAGTTTAAAGGGGACAGGGGCCCACTACAATGAGCAGTTCTTC. Translating it yields CASSLKGTGAHYNEQFF.

The chain links TRBV6-5 to TRBJ2-1, with a weak D call TRBD2 (6 bases). V was cut by 7 bases and J by 1 base, with 11 bases left in between. CDR1 and CDR2 from the germline V gene are MNHEY and SVGAGI. The CDR3 loop spans 14 amino acids. The CDR3 reads CASNQGGSYNEQFF. The CDR3 DNA follows: TGTGCCAGCAACCAGGGAGGTTCCTACAATGAGCAGTTCTTC.

This clone was observed a few times. The chain has TRBV6-5 and TRBJ1-4; 7 nucleotides line up with TRBD1. The CDR3 is 15 amino acids. Germline assignment: CDR1 MNHEY and CDR2 SVGAGI. With V trimmed by 5 bases and J by 3 bases, 6 bases remained unmatched. This chain's CDR3 is CASSRAGGSNEKLFF. The CDR3, as DNA: TGTGCCAGCAGTAGAGCAGGGGGATCTAATGAAAAACTGTTTTTT.

J is TRBJ2-2 and V is TRBV6-6; 7 nucleotides align to TRBD2. V lost 5 bases to trimming and J lost 0 bases; unmatched junction nucleotides: 12. The germline gives CDR1 MNHNY, CDR2 SVGAGI (reference sequence). The CDR3 consists of 18 residues. In DNA form, the CDR3 reads TGTGCCAGCAGTCATGCCCCTTGGGGGGGGTCGAACACCGGGGAGCTGTTTTTT. Translation gives CASSHAPWGGSNTGELFF.

This sequence joins TRBV5-5 and TRBJ2-7, with no clear D. Trimming stripped 7 bases from V and 3 bases from J, with 20 bases between. This CDR3 comprises 15 residues. Germline V gives CDR1 SGHKS, CDR2 YYEKEE (reference sequence). The CDR3 DNA reads as TGTGCCAGCCATTCCGGTGGGCAGGTGTTCTACGAGCAGTACTTC. Encoded protein: CASHSGGQVFYEQYF.

The V call is TRBV30, the J call TRBJ2-2; 8 nucleotides agree with TRBD2. The CDR3 contains 15 residues. Unmatched junction bases numbered 10, after V lost 7 bases and J lost 3 bases. Germline CDR1 and CDR2: GTSNPN and SVGIG (reference sequence). Here the CDR3 reads CASLSRGGHTGELFF. The CDR3 nucleotides read TGTGCCTCCCTAAGCCGGGGGGGGCACACCGGGGAGCTGTTTTTT.

This chain uses TRBV28 with TRBJ1-5, with D unclear. The V gene's germline CDR1 is MDHEN and CDR2 SYDVKM. This CDR3 comprises 13 residues. Trimming left V 5 bases short and J 5 bases short, with 10 bases between. CDR3 region: CASSPPLHQPQHF. As DNA, the CDR3 is TGTGCCAGCAGTCCCCCCCTCCATCAGCCCCAGCATTTT.